Below, 27 T cell receptor beta chains from the same sample are listed, as sequenced in a study of blood T cell repertoires in COVID-19 (dated by TCRdb to about 2020). Libraries were constructed by the immunoSEQ multiplex PCR assay. TCRdb limited this immuneACCESS table to in-frame rearrangements with V and J called. A share of clones is missing; checked studies link under half to unresolved V genes, and the rest is unexplained. The sample table contains under 250,000 clones; only one count was recorded for over 90% of them. The ten biggest clones cover about 0.8% of the sample. The sequenced material came from peripheral blood. Every receptor here comes from a man aged 30 to 39 with COVID-19, enrolled during active disease.

J is TRBJ1-4 and V is TRBV2; 10 nucleotides line up with TRBD1. V lost 7 bases to trimming and J lost 5 bases; unmatched junction nucleotides: 4. There are 14 residues in the CDR3. Germline CDR1 reads SNHLY; CDR2 reads FYNNEI. The CDR3 protein is CASTRTGGNEKLFF. CDR3 in DNA: TGTGCCAGCACCAGGACAGGGGGAAATGAAAAACTGTTTTTT.

The chain recombines TRBV6-5 with TRBJ1-1; a possible D gene is TRBD1 (6 bases). Trimming stripped 6 bases from V and 5 bases from J, with 19 bases between. CDR1 and CDR2 from the germline V gene are MNHEY and SVGAGI. CDR3 length: 15 residues. The CDR3 nucleotides are TGTGCCAGCAGCCCGCCCCAGGGGAGAGGGACTGAAGCTTTCTTT. It translates to CASSPPQGRGTEAFF.

The chain recombines TRBV7-9 with TRBJ2-1, with a weak D call TRBD2 (5 bases). The CDR3 consists of 15 residues. The V and J ends lost 5 bases and 0 bases respectively, with 11 bases between them. Germline CDR1 reads SEHNR; CDR2 reads FQNEAQ (reference sequence). CDR3 DNA: TGTGCCAGCAGCAGAATGGGGAGCTCCTACAATGAGCAGTTCTTC. Translated: CASSRMGSSYNEQFF.

The chain links TRBV4-2 to TRBJ2-7; 15 bases are a match to TRBD2. The CDR3 is 18 residues long. Germline V gives CDR1 LGHNA, CDR2 YNFKEQ. Losses at the gene ends were 0 bases for V and 7 bases for J; bases not matched to a gene: 10. DNA of the CDR3: TGTGCCAGCAGCCAAGATGGACTAGCGGGGGGGCCTCGGAGGGAGCAGTACTTC. Amino acid sequence: CASSQDGLAGGPRREQYF.

This chain links TRBV13 with TRBJ1-6, with D possibly being TRBD1 (6 bases). The CDR3 length is 16 residues. V lost 5 bases, J lost 9 bases, and 20 bases lay in between. The germline V gene encodes CDR1 PRHDT and CDR2 FYEKMQ (reference sequence). CDR3 DNA sequence: TGTGCCAGCAGCGCGACCGGATACAGGGTCGTTTCACCCCTCCACTTT. Residues: CASSATGYRVVSPLHF. The full variable domain, completed using reference TRBV13 and TRBJ1-6, is AAGVIQSPRHLIKEKRETATLKCYPIPRHDTVYWYQQGPGQDPQFLISFYEKMQSDKGSIPDRFSAQQFSDYHSELNMSSLELGDSALYFCASSATGYRVVSPLHFGNGTRLTVT.

The rearrangement links TRBV7-5 to TRBJ2-7; the table's D gene call, TRBD2, was not cross checked with the DNA. TRBV7-5 is termed a pseudogene. The CDR3 extends over 13 amino acids. DNA of the CDR3: TGTGTCAGAAGCTTAGAGGAGTCCTACGAGCAGTACTTC. This sequence encodes CVRSLEESYEQYF.

The chain employs TRBV19 and TRBJ1-2, with 8 bases lining up with TRBD1. From germline, CDR1 is LNHDA and CDR2 SQIVND (reference sequence). The CDR3 has 13 residues. Trimming took 7 bases from V and 5 from J; bases not matched to a gene: 6. The CDR3 loop is CASTPRTGYGYTF. The CDR3 region has the DNA TGTGCCAGTACCCCTAGGACAGGGTATGGCTACACCTTC.

The rearrangement joins TRBV18 to TRBJ1-5; TRBD2 agrees at 8 bases. The DNA end lines up better with TRBJ2-3; the J call may be wrong. This CDR3 contains 16 residues. Germline-derived CDR1 and CDR2 are KGHSH and LQKENI. CDR3 protein: CATSTRGGLSNQPQYF. CDR3 DNA sequence: TGTGCCACCTCGACCCGGGGGGGATTGAGCAATCAGCCCCAGTATTTT.

V gene TRBV18 combines with J gene TRBJ2-7; D might be TRBD1 (5 bases). This CDR3 has 16 residues. Trimming removed 2 bases at V and 3 bases at J, with 17 bases between. Germline V gene lookup returns CDR1 KGHSH and CDR2 LQKENI. This chain's CDR3 is CASSPSKGRGYYEQYF. DNA for the CDR3: TGTGCCAGCTCACCATCGAAAGGTAGGGGATACTACGAGCAGTACTTC.

This chain uses TRBV9 with TRBJ1-5; unclear D gene. Germline CDR1 and CDR2: SGDLS and YYNGEE. V was clipped by 0 bases and J by 0 bases, with 10 bases between them. The CDR3 is 16 residues long. The CDR3 here is CASSVGERYSNQPQHF. CDR3 sequence (DNA): TGTGCCAGCAGCGTAGGGGAGCGATATAGCAATCAGCCCCAGCATTTT. Supplemented by reference TRBV9 and TRBJ1-5, the full variable domain reads DSGVTQTPKHLITATGQRVTLRCSPRSGDLSVYWYQQSLDQGLQFLIQYYNGEERAKGNILERFSAQQFPDLHSELNLSSLELGDSALYFCASSVGERYSNQPQHFGDGTRLSIL.

The genes are TRBV6-5 and TRBJ2-3, with 10 bases identical to TRBD2. The germline CDR1 and CDR2 sequences are MNHEY and SVGAGI. The V gene end was trimmed by 5 bases and the J gene end by 6 bases; junction bases not matched to a gene: 8. The CDR3 is 15 residues long. Written as DNA, the CDR3 is TGTGCCAGCAGTAACAGAGCGGGGGGGATGGATACGCAGTATTTT. Translation: CASSNRAGGMDTQYF.

The V gene is TRBV4-2, the J gene TRBJ1-5; 8 bases line up with TRBD1. J lost 6 bases, V lost 0 bases, and 7 bases had no gene match. Germline V gives CDR1 LGHNA, CDR2 YNFKEQ. The CDR3 totals 16 residues. This chain's CDR3 is CASSQDGGRGLQPQHF. The CDR3 region has the DNA TGTGCCAGCAGCCAAGATGGGGGCAGGGGGCTTCAGCCCCAGCATTTT.

The CDR3 loop reads CASSKPGQGKADTQYF. The CDR3 coding sequence is TGTGCCAGCAGTAAACCGGGACAGGGGAAGGCAGATACGCAGTATTTT. The chain carries TRBV28 and TRBJ2-3, with 10 bases that match TRBD1. There are 16 residues in the CDR3. From germline, CDR1 is MDHEN and CDR2 SYDVKM. V lost 5 bases, J lost 4 bases, and 9 bases stayed unmatched. The full variable domain, in which reference TRBV28 and TRBJ2-3 provide the parts outside the CDR3, is DVKVTQSSRYLVKRTGEKVFLECVQDMDHENMFWYRQDPGLGLRLIYFSYDVKMKEKGDIPEGYSVSREKKERFSLILESASTNQTSMYLCASSKPGQGKADTQYFGPGTRLTVL.

The V gene is TRBV5-5, the J gene TRBJ2-7, with TRBD1 as a possible D gene (6 bases). The CDR3 has 15 amino acids. Germline loops: CDR1 SGHKS, CDR2 YYEKEE (reference sequence). The germline V and J ends were trimmed by 4 bases and 5 bases, with 19 bases remaining between them. The CDR3: CASSATSGTLHEQYF. The CDR3 nucleotides are TGTGCCAGCAGCGCCACATCCGGGACATTACACGAGCAGTACTTC.

The rearrangement uses TRBV10-2 and TRBJ1-2, with 8 bases lining up with TRBD1. V gave up 0 bases and J gave up 6 bases; unmatched junction bases: 3. Germline V CDR1 and CDR2: WSHSY, SAAADI. The CDR3 loop spans 14 amino acids. The CDR3 DNA is TGCGCCAGCAGTGAGTCGGGCAGGGGGCATGGCTACACCTTC. Amino acid sequence: CASSESGRGHGYTF.

The rearrangement joins TRBV30 to TRBJ1-1; D is unresolved. Germline CDR1 is GTSNPN and CDR2 is SVGIG (reference sequence). The CDR3 runs to 12 residues. The germline V and J ends were trimmed by 2 bases and 0 bases, with 4 bases remaining between them. CDR3 DNA: TGTGCCTGGAGTCCGGTGAACACTGAAGCTTTCTTT. Its translation: CAWSPVNTEAFF.

This clone was counted a single time. This chain links TRBV2 with TRBJ1-1; 10 bases match TRBD1. CDR3 length: 13 residues. Germline V CDR1 and CDR2: SNHLY, FYNNEI. The ends lost 6 bases at V and 7 bases at J; junction bases unmatched: 5. DNA of the CDR3: TGTGCCAGCAGCGTCGGGACAGGGGATGAAGCTTTCTTT. Translated: CASSVGTGDEAFF.

The chain combines TRBV4-1 with TRBJ1-2, with 7 bases matching TRBD1. The V segment lost 5 bases and the J segment 2 bases; nucleotides outside the gene matches: 5. Germline assignment: CDR1 MGHRA and CDR2 YSYEKL. The CDR3 sequence is 14 residues long. CDR3 coding DNA: TGCGCCAGCAGCGCCCCGGGACAGAACTATGGCTACACCTTC. Residues: CASSAPGQNYGYTF.

In nucleotides, the CDR3 is TGCGCCAGCAGCTTTGGAGGCCAGCGGGGGGGACCAAGCACAGATACGCAGTATTTT. Translated: CASSFGGQRGGPSTDTQYF. V and J are TRBV5-1 and TRBJ2-3; TRBD2 agrees at 10 bases. CDR3 size: 19 residues. With V trimmed by 2 bases and J by 0 bases, 12 bases remained unmatched. CDR1 and CDR2 (germline): SGHRS, YFSETQ.

The chain has TRBV7-2 and TRBJ1-2; D is unresolved. Germline loops: CDR1 SGHTA, CDR2 FQGNSA. The CDR3 is 13 amino acids. V was shortened by 3 bases and J by 5 bases, with 10 bases between the two germline ends. CDR3 DNA: TGTGCCAGCAGCTTGGAGTCTGAGTATGGCTACACCTTC. As protein: CASSLESEYGYTF.

This chain connects TRBV30 to TRBJ1-5, with D unclear. This CDR3 is 13 amino acids long. Germline V gene data show CDR1 as GTSNPN and CDR2 as SVGIG (reference sequence). Trimming took 0 bases from V and 4 from J, leaving 7 bases between them. CDR3 nucleotides: TGTGCCTGGAGTGTACGTGAGAATCAGCCCCAGCATTTT. Residues: CAWSVRENQPQHF.

The rearrangement links TRBV27 to TRBJ2-3; 9 bases align to TRBD2. This CDR3 is 16 amino acids long. Germline V gives CDR1 MNHEY, CDR2 SMNVEV (reference sequence). V was pared by 10 bases and J by 0 bases, with 11 bases of the junction left unmatched. The CDR3 loop is CAIPTGLAGSTDTQYF. CDR3 DNA: TGTGCCATCCCAACGGGGCTAGCGGGGAGCACAGATACGCAGTATTTT.

This clone has only one observation. The same CDR3 is also encoded by other DNA sequences in this sample. The genes are TRBV9 and TRBJ1-1; no definite D call. The germline V gene has CDR1 SGDLS and CDR2 YYNGEE. Trimming left V 0 bases short and J 4 bases short, with 7 bases between. The CDR3 has 13 residues. CDR3 protein: CASSVGGSTEAFF. In DNA form, the CDR3 reads TGTGCCAGCAGCGTAGGAGGAAGCACTGAAGCTTTCTTT.

The V and J genes are TRBV5-5 and TRBJ1-1; unclear D gene. V lost 2 bases and J lost 1, with 6 bases in between. This CDR3 is built from 13 residues. The germline V gene has CDR1 SGHKS and CDR2 YYEKEE (reference sequence). The CDR3, as DNA: TGTGCCAGCAGCTTTACACCGAACACTGAAGCTTTCTTT. Amino acid sequence: CASSFTPNTEAFF.

This clone was seen only a few times. This rearrangement joins TRBV9 to TRBJ1-2, with D possibly TRBD1 on 5 matching bases. This CDR3 contains 17 residues. The germline V gene has CDR1 SGDLS and CDR2 YYNGEE. Trimming pared 0 bases from V and 3 bases from J, leaving 18 bases between. The DNA for the CDR3 is TGTGCCAGCAGCGTAGCACCCAGGGTCTTGAAGGACTATGGCTACACCTTC. It encodes CASSVAPRVLKDYGYTF.

V usage is TRBV5-1 and J usage is TRBJ2-2; TRBD2 matches 7 bases. Germline V gives CDR1 SGHRS, CDR2 YFSETQ. Losses at the gene ends were 3 bases for V and 4 bases for J; bases not matched to a gene: 6. The CDR3 has 15 residues. This CDR3 is CASSSTSVLTGELFF. The CDR3 DNA reads as TGCGCCAGCAGCTCAACTAGCGTTCTCACCGGGGAGCTGTTTTTT.

The chain is built from TRBV6-5 and TRBJ2-3, with 9 bases lining up with TRBD2. CDR3 size: 15 residues. The trim removed 8 bases at V and 4 bases at J, leaving 10 bases unmatched. Germline V gene sequence: CDR1 MNHEY, CDR2 SVGAGI. The CDR3 is CASRLLAGRADTQYF. The CDR3 coding sequence is TGTGCCAGCCGACTTCTAGCGGGGAGAGCAGATACGCAGTATTTT.